This entry lists 20 T cell receptor beta chains sequenced from one sample in a study of cytomegalovirus exposure and HLA in healthy donors. The PCR made use of 60 Vbeta and 13 Jbeta primers. Only in-frame clones appear in the TCRdb table, and some are missing; sequencing was by immunoSEQ multiplex PCR. The sample consists of about 160,000 clones, roughly 87% of them appearing once. Sequencing was carried out using PBMCs. The receptors were sampled from a girl aged 5-17 years in good health and CMV-seropositive.

The rearrangement joins TRBV4-1 to TRBJ2-2; 13 bases line up with TRBD2. Trimming took 3 bases from V and 5 from J; bases not matched to a gene: 6. The V gene's germline CDR1 is MGHRA and CDR2 YSYEKL. This CDR3 is 17 amino acids long. The CDR3 is CASSHPGLAGITGELFF. The DNA for the CDR3 is TGCGCCAGCAGCCACCCGGGACTAGCGGGGATAACCGGGGAGCTGTTTTTT.

The chain recombines TRBV27 with TRBJ2-7; tentative D call: TRBD2 (5 bases). From germline, CDR1 is MNHEY and CDR2 SMNVEV (reference sequence). This CDR3 contains 12 residues. Trimming removed 6 bases from V and 2 bases from J, with 8 bases in between. This CDR3 reads CASSGGTYEQYF. CDR3 nucleotide sequence: TGTGCCAGCAGCGGAGGAACCTACGAGCAGTACTTC.

This clone has a handful of counts. The chain is built from TRBV7-2 and TRBJ1-2, with 9 bases fitting TRBD1. The CDR3 runs to 18 residues. Germline loops: CDR1 SGHTA, CDR2 FQGNSA. J gave up 4 bases and V 2 bases, and 14 bases lay outside the gene matches. For the CDR3, the DNA is TGTGCCAGCAGCTTATTTCGGTATTCAGACAGGGGGAGCTATGGCTACACCTTC. Residues: CASSLFRYSDRGSYGYTF.

This clone appeared a single time. V usage is TRBV29-1 and J usage is TRBJ1-5; D call uncertain. The CDR3 is made up of 13 amino acids. The germline V and J ends were trimmed by 4 bases and 7 bases, with 14 bases remaining between them. CDR1 and CDR2 (germline): SQVTM, ANQGSEA. CDR3 in amino acids: CSVGLGAGQPQHF. The CDR3 region has the DNA TGCAGCGTTGGCCTAGGTGCGGGGCAGCCCCAGCATTTT.

This sequence joins TRBV7-2 and TRBJ2-5, with 9 bases fitting TRBD2. Trimming removed 3 bases from V and 4 bases from J; junction bases left unmatched: 3. Germline CDR1 is SGHTA and CDR2 is FQGNSA. This CDR3 has 14 amino acids. The CDR3 region is CASSFPSGVETQYF. The CDR3 DNA reads TGTGCCAGCAGCTTCCCTAGCGGGGTAGAGACCCAGTACTTC.

DNA for the CDR3: TGTGCCAGCAGCTTAGAACAGGGGGAATCCCACTCTGGGGCCAACGTCCTGACTTTC. It translates to CASSLEQGESHSGANVLTF. The chain recombines TRBV7-8 with TRBJ2-6; TRBD1 matches 8 bases. The trim removed 1 base at V and 0 bases at J, leaving 8 bases unmatched. This CDR3 region has 19 residues. From germline, CDR1 is SGHVS and CDR2 FQNEAQ.

The chain joins TRBV11-2 to TRBJ2-7; 14 bases agree with TRBD2. The J segment lost 2 bases and the V segment lost 4 bases, leaving 7 bases of the junction unmatched. From germline, CDR1 is SGHAT and CDR2 FQNNGV. The CDR3 length is 17 residues. CDR3 residues: CASSSNPTSGGAYEQYF. CDR3 bases: TGTGCCAGCAGCTCTAATCCGACTAGCGGGGGGGCCTACGAGCAGTACTTC.

The chain couples TRBV30 to TRBJ2-4; TRBD1 agrees at 7 bases. Germline V CDR1 and CDR2: GTSNPN, SVGIG (reference sequence). With 5 bases clipped from V and 13 bases from J, the junction kept 14 bases outside the gene matches. The CDR3 extends over 13 amino acids. The CDR3 reads CAWSPGQSSPQYF. The CDR3 DNA follows: TGTGCCTGGTCCCCGGGACAGTCATCGCCCCAGTACTTC.

Of note for this clone: Within the sample, other DNA sequences also encode this same CDR3. The chain has TRBV5-6 and TRBJ1-1, with D perhaps matching TRBD1 (5 bases). Germline V CDR1 and CDR2: SGHDT, YYEEEE. The CDR3 has 12 amino acids. With 1 base removed from V and 4 bases from J, the gap between germline ends came to 5 bases. CDR3 residues: CASSLQGTEAFF. CDR3 DNA sequence: TGTGCCAGCAGCTTGCAGGGCACTGAAGCTTTCTTT. Variable domain in full (rest from reference TRBV5-6 and TRBJ1-1): DAGVTQSPTHLIKTRGQQVTLRCSPKSGHDTVSWYQQALGQGPQFIFQYYEEEERQRGNFPDRFSGHQFPNYSSELNVNALLLGDSALYLCASSLQGTEAFFGQGTRLTVV.

The chain recombines TRBV11-3 with TRBJ2-1; D call uncertain. Looked up from germline, CDR1 is SGHNT and CDR2 is YENEEA. V gave up 2 bases and J gave up 8 bases, with 10 bases separating them. The CDR3 has 13 residues. CDR3 DNA sequence: TGTGCCAGCAGCTTATCCCGGTATGATGAGCAGTTCTTC. It encodes CASSLSRYDEQFF.

This chain uses TRBV30 with TRBJ1-2, with 7 positions matching TRBD1. The CDR3 length is 14 residues. J lost 6 bases, V lost 2 bases, and 9 bases had no gene match. CDR1 is GTSNPN and CDR2 is SVGIG in the germline V gene (reference sequence). CDR3 nucleotide sequence: TGTGCCTGGAGTTGGCGGACAGGAAGAAATGGCTACACCTTC. It codes for CAWSWRTGRNGYTF.

This clone was picked up a small number of times. The V call is TRBV27, the J call TRBJ2-1; 10 nucleotides match TRBD2. CDR3 size: 16 residues. The J segment lost 7 bases and the V segment lost 0 bases, leaving 6 bases of the junction unmatched. CDR1 MNHEY and CDR2 SMNVEV come from the germline V gene (reference sequence). The CDR3 DNA reads as TGTGCCAGCAGTTTATCGGAGCGGGAGGGCCGTAATGAGCAGTTCTTC. This sequence encodes CASSLSEREGRNEQFF.

The rearrangement joins TRBV15 to TRBJ1-5; D perhaps matches TRBD1 (5 bases). This CDR3 region has 15 residues. V was cut by 4 bases and J by 7 bases, with 17 bases left in between. The germline gives CDR1 LNHNV, CDR2 YYDKDF (reference sequence). The CDR3: CATSTSQGLRQPQHF. The CDR3 DNA reads TGTGCCACCAGCACCTCGCAGGGTTTGCGCCAGCCCCAGCATTTT.

The rearrangement joins TRBV18 to TRBJ1-2; D gene uncertain. V gave up 4 bases and J gave up 11 bases, with 11 bases separating them. Germline CDR1 KGHSH, CDR2 LQKENI. There are 11 residues in the CDR3. In DNA, the CDR3 is TGTGCCAGCTCACTTTCCGCGGGGTACACCTTC. Translation gives CASSLSAGYTF.

The chain couples TRBV9 to TRBJ1-2, with D uncertain. V gave up 4 bases and J gave up 0 bases, with 16 bases separating them. From germline, CDR1 is SGDLS and CDR2 YYNGEE. The CDR3 totals 16 residues. In DNA, the CDR3 is TGTGCCAGCAGCCGCCGCGGCGCCCAAGCTAACTATGGCTACACCTTC. This codes for CASSRRGAQANYGYTF.

The chain links TRBV5-6 to TRBJ2-7; D unresolved. CDR1 SGHDT and CDR2 YYEEEE come from the germline V gene. The CDR3 sequence is 16 residues long. Trimming removed 1 base at V and 2 bases at J, with 16 bases between. CDR3 in DNA: TGTGCCAGCAGCTTGTCTCTGTATGAGGAGACCTACGAGCAGTACTTC. Residues: CASSLSLYEETYEQYF.

This chain connects TRBV6-5 to TRBJ1-4; perhaps TRBD1 as D (6 bases). Per germline, CDR1 MNHEY and CDR2 SVGAGI. Trimming pared 4 bases from V and 7 bases from J, leaving 19 bases between. This CDR3 comprises 16 residues. CDR3 nucleotides: TGTGCCAGCAGTTCACACAGGGACCCCATAATTGAAAAACTGTTTTTT. Translating gives CASSSHRDPIIEKLFF.

The chain uses TRBV10-3 and TRBJ1-4; D perhaps matches TRBD1 (6 bases). CDR3 length: 16 residues. The germline V gene has CDR1 ENHRY and CDR2 SYGVKD. V lost 0 bases and J lost 7, with 15 bases in between. The CDR3: CAISESVGDIGEKLFF. The DNA of the CDR3 is TGTGCCATCAGTGAGTCGGTCGGGGACATAGGTGAAAAACTGTTTTTT.

This clone was seen only once. The chain uses TRBV29-1 and TRBJ2-5; D is possibly TRBD2 (5 bases). Per the germline V gene, CDR1 is SQVTM and CDR2 is ANQGSEA. The CDR3 sequence is 12 residues long. Trimming removed 2 bases at V and 4 bases at J, with 8 bases between. The CDR3 sequence: CSVERAGETQYF. CDR3 bases: TGCAGCGTTGAAAGGGCGGGAGAGACCCAGTACTTC.

This chain connects TRBV27 to TRBJ1-5; D is unclear. Per the germline V gene, CDR1 is MNHEY and CDR2 is SMNVEV (reference sequence). CDR3 length: 16 amino acids. Trimming shortened V by 4 bases and J by 1 base, and 14 bases separated the two germline ends. CDR3 protein: CASSSSMRASNQPQHF. The CDR3 region has the DNA TGTGCCAGCAGTTCAAGTATGAGGGCAAGCAATCAGCCCCAGCATTTT.